This TCR beta chain was identified in a study of T cell changes during pregnancy in multiple sclerosis. The CDR3 sequence is 15 residues long. V gave up 7 bases and J gave up 6 bases; unmatched junction bases: 13. CDR1 is MNHNS and CDR2 is SASEGT in the germline V gene. Some clones are missing from TCRdb's copy, which holds only in-frame ones; the method was immunoSEQ multiplex PCR. This table holds 90,000 or so clones, under 95% found once. This clone was counted between two and nine times. This sequence was found in a female donor with multiple sclerosis, enrolled in a pregnancy study. V is TRBV6-1 and J is TRBJ2-7; 9 bases agree with TRBD2. Sequencing was performed on peripheral blood, taken before pregnancy. CDR3 loop: CASTFIAGALGEQYF. Here the CDR3 DNA reads TGTGCCAGCACCTTTATAGCGGGAGCTCTGGGCGAGCAGTACTTC.